This is a list of T cell receptor beta chains from one sample in a study of blood T cell repertoires in COVID-19. Profiling relied on immunoSEQ multiplex PCR, and the TCRdb table lists in-frame clones only, not all of them. The table records under 500,000 clones, 70% to 90% of them present only once. The sample consisted of PBMCs or T cells enriched from blood (not recorded which). Receptor source: a woman younger than 30 with acute COVID-19. The CDR3 runs from the conserved cysteine through the conserved F or W. D genes are given only for firm matches. Clone size appears in some rows only: once, few, many, or a class for an expanded clone.

j_gene,abundance,v_gene,d_gene,CDR3nt,CDR3aa
TRBJ1-2,NA,TRBV2,NA,TGTGCCGAACTTCGTCCGGGGGACTATGGCTACACCTTC,CAELRPGDYGYTF
TRBJ2-1,NA,TRBV19,NA,TGTGCCAGTAGTATAGAAGGGGAGGGGGCCTACAATGAGCAGTTCTTC,CASSIEGEGAYNEQFF
TRBJ1-6,few,TRBV6-4,NA,TGTGCCAGCAGAGGGAGAGTGAATTCACCCCTCCACTTT,CASRGRVNSPLHF
TRBJ2-3,NA,TRBV5-8,TRBD2,TGTGCCAGCAGTTGGCCGGGACTAGCGGATTACACAGATACGCAGTATTTT,CASSWPGLADYTDTQYF
TRBJ1-5,NA,TRBV7-8,TRBD1,TGTGCCAGCTCCCACAGACAGGGGGGACCGGTGGGCAATCAGCCCCAGCATTTT,CASSHRQGGPVGNQPQHF
TRBJ1-3,NA,TRBV30,TRBD1,TGTGCCTGGGACAGGGGGCCTGGAAACACCATATATTTT,CAWDRGPGNTIYF
TRBJ2-7,once,TRBV5-4,NA,TGTGCCAGCAGCTTGACAACCTACGAGCAGTACTTC,CASSLTTYEQYF
TRBJ2-1,once,TRBV5-1,TRBD1,TGCGCCAGCAGCCTACAGCGGACAGGCCCCTACAATGAGCAGTTCTTC,CASSLQRTGPYNEQFF
TRBJ2-5,NA,TRBV5-3,NA,TGTGCCAGAAGCTTGGTAGCCGCGGGGACCCAGTACTTC,CARSLVAAGTQYF
TRBJ1-6,NA,TRBV2,TRBD1,TGTGCCAGCAGACGACAGGGTGGCAATTCACCCCTCCACTTT,CASRRQGGNSPLHF
TRBJ2-3,few,TRBV5-1,NA,TGCGCCAGCGTTGGGGGGGGCGGCACAGATACGCAGTATTTT,CASVGGGGTDTQYF
TRBJ2-2,NA,TRBV6-6,TRBD1,TGTGCCATCGGACAGGGGGCCACCGGGGAGCTGTTTTTT,CAIGQGATGELFF
TRBJ2-3,NA,TRBV29-1,TRBD2,TGCAGCGTTGTCGGCCGGCTAGCGGGCATCACAGATACGCAGTATTTT,CSVVGRLAGITDTQYF
TRBJ2-2,NA,TRBV2,NA,TGTGCCAGCGGTGTGTTGGGGCCCGGGGAGCTGTTTTTT,CASGVLGPGELFF
TRBJ1-2,NA,TRBV6-5,TRBD1,TGTGCCAGCAGCTGGGACAGGGGAGATGGCTACACCTTC,CASSWDRGDGYTF
TRBJ2-3,NA,TRBV10-3,TRBD1,TGTGCCATCAGTGAGTCGAGACAGGGAGACGATACGCAGTATTTT,CAISESRQGDDTQYF
TRBJ1-1,NA,TRBV3-1/TRBV3-2,NA,TGTGCCAGCAGCCTTAGACCGGGAAAACCTATGAACACTGAAGCTTTCTTT,CASSLRPGKPMNTEAFF
TRBJ1-1,NA,TRBV2,NA,TGTGCCAGCAGTGTGCAGGTACGACCTGAAGCTTTCTTT,CASSVQVRPEAFF
TRBJ1-4,NA,TRBV23-1,NA,TGCGCCAGCAGCCGCTCACAGGTTAGTAATGAAAAACTGTTTTTT,CASSRSQVSNEKLFF
TRBJ2-3,NA,TRBV18,NA,TGTGCCAGCTCACCACGGGGCGAAGATACGCAGTATTTT,CASSPRGEDTQYF
TRBJ2-7,NA,TRBV29-1,TRBD1,TGCAGCGCTAGGACAGGGTGGGAGCAGTACTTC,CSARTGWEQYF
TRBJ2-2,NA,TRBV5-1,NA,TGCGCCAGCAGCTTAACGCCTACCTTAAACACCGGGGAGCTGTTTTTT,CASSLTPTLNTGELFF
TRBJ2-7,NA,TRBV6-5,TRBD1,TGTGCCAGTCAGGGGGCGTCCCCCTACGAGCAGTACTTC,CASQGASPYEQYF
TRBJ1-2,NA,TRBV6-5,NA,TGTGCCAGCAGGTCCACAGGGAACTATGGCTACACCTTC,CASRSTGNYGYTF
TRBJ1-5,NA,TRBV2,NA,TGTGCCAGCAGTGAAGCAAGGGGGTTCAATCAGCCCCAGCATTTT,CASSEARGFNQPQHF
TRBJ1-5,NA,TRBV7-6,NA,TGTGCCAGCAGCTTAGCGACGGGGGGGCAGCCCCAGCATTTT,CASSLATGGQPQHF
TRBJ1-2,once,TRBV5-1,NA,TGCGCCAGCAGCTTGGGGTTTTTGGAGGGCTACACCTTC,CASSLGFLEGYTF
TRBJ1-1,NA,TRBV30,TRBD1,TGTGCCTGGAGTGTAACAGGGGGGAGCACTGAAGCTTTCTTT,CAWSVTGGSTEAFF
TRBJ1-3,NA,TRBV27,NA,TGTGCCAGCAGTTCTCGTGGGGGCGAAAACACCATATATTTT,CASSSRGGENTIYF
TRBJ1-1,NA,TRBV25-1,NA,TGTGCCAGCAGTTACCCGGGGCGGGGCACTGAAGCTTTCTTT,CASSYPGRGTEAFF
TRBJ1-1,NA,TRBV5-1,NA,TGCGCCAGCAGCGAGGGCCGGCTGCGCACTGAAGCTTTCTTT,CASSEGRLRTEAFF
TRBJ1-1,NA,TRBV29-1,NA,TGCAGCGTTAACCGGGACACCCGAGGCACTGAAGCTTTCTTT,CSVNRDTRGTEAFF
TRBJ1-5,NA,TRBV27,TRBD1,TGTGCCAGCAGCGTGGGACAGAGCAATCAGCCCCAGCATTTT,CASSVGQSNQPQHF
TRBJ2-7,NA,TRBV7-2,TRBD2,TGTGCCAGCAGTCGAGAGGCCGGACTAGCCTACGAGCAGTACTTC,CASSREAGLAYEQYF
TRBJ2-1,NA,TRBV7-2,NA,TGTGCCAGCAGCTTAGCCACGGGGAGCTCCTACAATGAGCAGTTCTTC,CASSLATGSSYNEQFF
TRBJ1-2,NA,TRBV7-9,NA,TGTGCCAGCAGCCCGGACAGCAACTATGGCTACACCTTC,CASSPDSNYGYTF
TRBJ1-4,NA,TRBV7-8,TRBD1,TGTGCCAGCAGCCTGAACCCGGGACAGGGTGAAAAACTGTTTTTT,CASSLNPGQGEKLFF
TRBJ1-5,NA,TRBV7-7,TRBD1,TGTGCTAGCAGCTTTTACAGGGGGCGGATTAATCAGCCCCAGCATTTT,CASSFYRGRINQPQHF
TRBJ2-1,NA,TRBV25-1,TRBD1,TGTGCCAGCAGAACCCCTGGGACAGGGACCAATGAGCAGTTCTTC,CASRTPGTGTNEQFF
TRBJ1-5,NA,TRBV7-9,TRBD1,TGTGCCAGCAGCCCGACAGGGCTGAATCAGCCCCAGCATTTT,CASSPTGLNQPQHF
TRBJ2-7,once,TRBV4-2,NA,TGTGCCAGCAGCCTAAAAAAAGAAGGCGGTTTAGTCCCCGGGGGGCCTAGCACCTACGAGCAGTACTTC,CASSLKKEGGLVPGGPSTYEQYF
TRBJ2-7,NA,TRBV7-8,TRBD2,TGTGCCAGCAGCTTTGGGAGGGAGCGGGGGAGCTCCTACGAGCAGTACTTC,CASSFGRERGSSYEQYF
TRBJ1-2,NA,TRBV6-2/TRBV6-3,NA,TGTGCCAGCAGTTACCTTGGTTCAGCTAACTATGGCTACACCTTC,CASSYLGSANYGYTF
TRBJ2-7,NA,TRBV5-1,NA,TGCGCCAGCAGCTTGGAGTCGGGCGAGCAGTACTTC,CASSLESGEQYF
TRBJ2-2,once,TRBV28,TRBD2,TGTGCCAGCGGACTAGCGGGACGCACCGGGGAGCTGTTTTTT,CASGLAGRTGELFF
TRBJ1-2,NA,TRBV11-2,TRBD1,TGTGCCAGCAGCTTAGTGGCGGACAGGGTGCAGAACTACACCTTC,CASSLVADRVQNYTF
TRBJ1-4,NA,TRBV6-5,NA,TGTGCCAGCAGCCAGATACAGGGAGTTTATGAAAAACTGTTTTTT,CASSQIQGVYEKLFF
TRBJ1-1,NA,TRBV28,TRBD1,TGTGCCACCCAATCGACAGGGGTCGAAGCTTTCTTT,CATQSTGVEAFF
TRBJ1-2,NA,TRBV12-3/TRBV12-4,NA,TGTGCCAGCAGTTGGGGTTCAGGGCGCGGCTACACCTTC,CASSWGSGRGYTF
TRBJ1-4,once,TRBV19,TRBD1,TGTGCCAGTAGTATGGTCGGGACAGGGGGTGAAAAACTGTTTTTT,CASSMVGTGGEKLFF
TRBJ2-2,NA,TRBV3-1/TRBV3-2,NA,TGTGCCAGCAGCCTACGGTCCGGGGAGCTGTTTTTT,CASSLRSGELFF
TRBJ2-3,NA,TRBV28,NA,TGTGCCAGCAGTTTAGACAGCGATACGCAGTATTTT,CASSLDSDTQYF
TRBJ2-5,NA,TRBV4-1,TRBD2,TGCGCCAGCAGCCGGACTAGCGGGCCGGAGACCCAGTACTTC,CASSRTSGPETQYF
TRBJ1-2,NA,TRBV27,NA,TGTGCCAGCAGTTTCGGTCGCGCTACCTATGGCTACACCTTC,CASSFGRATYGYTF